Presented here are 4 T cell receptor beta chains from one specimen sequenced in a study of T-cell memory formation after mild COVID-19. TCRdb used MiXCR to reprocess the 5' RACE reads, holding one entry per CDR3 protein. This sample carries about 400,000 distinct CDR3 sequences, around a quarter of them seen once, and the ten largest clones take over 10%. Sample: PBMCs or a T cell subset sorted from them (not recorded which). All receptors come from an adult woman who had mild COVID-19 (a few samples of this study predate the infection). Cell type and time point are not known.

This clonotype was counted ten times or more. The chain combines TRBV5-1 with TRBJ2-1; D is ambiguous. The CDR3 consists of 13 residues. The V end was cut by 0 bases, the J end by 5 bases, with 6 bases between. Germline V gene lookup returns CDR1 SGHRS and CDR2 YFSETQ. CDR3 sequence (DNA): TGCGCCAGCAGCTTGGGGGGTGACAATGAGCAGTTCTTC. It specifies CASSLGGDNEQFF. The whole variable domain, filled in from reference TRBV5-1 and TRBJ2-1, reads KAGVTQTPRYLIKTRGQQVTLSCSPISGHRSVSWYQQTPGQGLQFLFEYFSETQRNKGNFPGRFSGRQFSNSRSEMNVSTLELGDSALYLCASSLGGDNEQFFGPGTRLTVL.

This clonotype was counted between two and nine times. The rearrangement uses TRBV7-8 and TRBJ1-6; 8 bases line up with TRBD1. CDR1 and CDR2 (germline): SGHVS, FQNEAQ. Unmatched junction bases numbered 5, after V lost 5 bases and J lost 8 bases. There are 14 residues in the CDR3. In nucleotides, the CDR3 is TGTGCCAGCAGCCCAGGACAGGGACATTCACCCCTCCACTTT. Translated, it gives CASSPGQGHSPLHF.

This clonotype appeared a few times. The chain has TRBV5-1 and TRBJ2-1, with 11 nucleotides matching TRBD1. The trim removed 1 base at V and 7 bases at J, leaving 4 bases unmatched. CDR1 and CDR2 from the germline V gene are SGHRS and YFSETQ. This CDR3 spans 15 amino acids. The CDR3: CASSLWTGGTNEQFF. In DNA form, the CDR3 reads TGCGCCAGCAGCTTGTGGACAGGGGGCACGAATGAGCAGTTCTTC.

The rearrangement joins TRBV6-2 or TRBV6-3 to TRBJ1-5, with 11 nucleotides matching TRBD1. V lost 2 bases to trimming and J lost 7 bases; unmatched junction nucleotides: 13. There are 18 residues in the CDR3. Germline CDR1 is MNHEY and CDR2 is SVGEGT. CDR3 sequence reads: CASSYDGQGARVGQPQHF. In DNA form, the CDR3 reads TGTGCCAGCAGTTACGACGGACAGGGGGCGCGGGTAGGGCAGCCCCAGCATTTT.